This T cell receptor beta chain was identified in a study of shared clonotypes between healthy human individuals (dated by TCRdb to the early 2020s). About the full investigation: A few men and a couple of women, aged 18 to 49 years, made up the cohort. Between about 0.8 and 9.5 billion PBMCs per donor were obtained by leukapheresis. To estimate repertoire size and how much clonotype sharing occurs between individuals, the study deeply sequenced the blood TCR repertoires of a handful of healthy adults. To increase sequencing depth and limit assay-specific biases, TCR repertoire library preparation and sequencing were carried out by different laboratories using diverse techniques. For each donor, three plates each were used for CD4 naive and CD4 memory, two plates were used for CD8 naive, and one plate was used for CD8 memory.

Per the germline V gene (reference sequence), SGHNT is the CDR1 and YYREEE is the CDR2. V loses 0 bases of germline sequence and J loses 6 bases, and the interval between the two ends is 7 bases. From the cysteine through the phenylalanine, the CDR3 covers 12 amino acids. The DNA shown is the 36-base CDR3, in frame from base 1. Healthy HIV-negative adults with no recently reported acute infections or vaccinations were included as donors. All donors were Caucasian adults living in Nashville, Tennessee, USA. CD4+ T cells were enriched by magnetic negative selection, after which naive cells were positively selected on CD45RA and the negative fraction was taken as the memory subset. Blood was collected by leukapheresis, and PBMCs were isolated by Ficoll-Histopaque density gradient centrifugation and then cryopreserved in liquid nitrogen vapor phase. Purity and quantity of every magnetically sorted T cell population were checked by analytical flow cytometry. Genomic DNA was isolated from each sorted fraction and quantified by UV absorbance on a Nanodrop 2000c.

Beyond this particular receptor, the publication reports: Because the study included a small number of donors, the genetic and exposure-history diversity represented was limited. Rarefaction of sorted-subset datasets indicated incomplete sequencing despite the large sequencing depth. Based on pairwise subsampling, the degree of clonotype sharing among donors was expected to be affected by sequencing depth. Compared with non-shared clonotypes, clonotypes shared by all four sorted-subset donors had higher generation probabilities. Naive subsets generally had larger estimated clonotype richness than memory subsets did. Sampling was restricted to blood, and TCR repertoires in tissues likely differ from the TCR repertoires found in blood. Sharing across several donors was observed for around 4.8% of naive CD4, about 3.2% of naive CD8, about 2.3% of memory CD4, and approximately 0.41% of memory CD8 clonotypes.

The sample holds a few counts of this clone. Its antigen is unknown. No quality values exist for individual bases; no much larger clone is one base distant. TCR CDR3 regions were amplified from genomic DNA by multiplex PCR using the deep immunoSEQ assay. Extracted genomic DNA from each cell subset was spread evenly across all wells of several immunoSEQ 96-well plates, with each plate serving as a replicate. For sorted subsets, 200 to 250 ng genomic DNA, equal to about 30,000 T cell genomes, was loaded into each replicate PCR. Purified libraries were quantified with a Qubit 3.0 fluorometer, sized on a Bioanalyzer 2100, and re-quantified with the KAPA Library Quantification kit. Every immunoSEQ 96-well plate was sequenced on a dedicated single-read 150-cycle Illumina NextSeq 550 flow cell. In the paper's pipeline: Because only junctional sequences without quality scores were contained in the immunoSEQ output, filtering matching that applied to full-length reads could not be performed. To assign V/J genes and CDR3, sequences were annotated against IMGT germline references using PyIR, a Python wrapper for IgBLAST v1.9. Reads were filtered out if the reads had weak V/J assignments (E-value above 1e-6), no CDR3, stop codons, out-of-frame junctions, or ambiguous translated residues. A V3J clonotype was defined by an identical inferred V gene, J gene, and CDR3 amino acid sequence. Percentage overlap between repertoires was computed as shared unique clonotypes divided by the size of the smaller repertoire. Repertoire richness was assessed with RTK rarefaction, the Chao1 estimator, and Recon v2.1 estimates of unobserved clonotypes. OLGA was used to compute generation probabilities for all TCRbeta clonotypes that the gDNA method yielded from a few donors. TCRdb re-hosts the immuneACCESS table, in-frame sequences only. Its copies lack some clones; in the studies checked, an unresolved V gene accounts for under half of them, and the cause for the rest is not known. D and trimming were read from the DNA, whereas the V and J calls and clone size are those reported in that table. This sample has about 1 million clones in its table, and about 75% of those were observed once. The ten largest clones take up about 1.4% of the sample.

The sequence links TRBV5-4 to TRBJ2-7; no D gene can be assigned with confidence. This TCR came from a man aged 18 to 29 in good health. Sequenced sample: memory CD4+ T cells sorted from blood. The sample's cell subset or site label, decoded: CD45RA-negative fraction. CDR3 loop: CASSLDIGEQYF. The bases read TGTGCCAGCAGCTTGGATATCGGCGAGCAGTACTTC. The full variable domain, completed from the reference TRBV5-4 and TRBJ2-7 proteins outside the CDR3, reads ETGVTQSPTHLIKTRGQQVTLRCSSQSGHNTVSWYQQALGQGPQFIFQYYREEENGRGNFPPRFSGLQFPNYSSELNVNALELDDSALYLCASSLDIGEQYFGPGTRLTVT.